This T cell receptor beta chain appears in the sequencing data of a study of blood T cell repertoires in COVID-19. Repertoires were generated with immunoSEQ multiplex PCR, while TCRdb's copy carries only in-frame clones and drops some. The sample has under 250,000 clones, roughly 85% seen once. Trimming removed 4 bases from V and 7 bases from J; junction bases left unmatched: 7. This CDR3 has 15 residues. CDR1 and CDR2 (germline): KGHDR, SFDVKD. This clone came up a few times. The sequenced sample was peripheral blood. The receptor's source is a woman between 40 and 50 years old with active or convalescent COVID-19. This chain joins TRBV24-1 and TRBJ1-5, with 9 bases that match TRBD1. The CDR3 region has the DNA TGTGCCACCAGTGAGGCCGGGACAGGGATCCAGCCCCAGCATTTT. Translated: CATSEAGTGIQPQHF.